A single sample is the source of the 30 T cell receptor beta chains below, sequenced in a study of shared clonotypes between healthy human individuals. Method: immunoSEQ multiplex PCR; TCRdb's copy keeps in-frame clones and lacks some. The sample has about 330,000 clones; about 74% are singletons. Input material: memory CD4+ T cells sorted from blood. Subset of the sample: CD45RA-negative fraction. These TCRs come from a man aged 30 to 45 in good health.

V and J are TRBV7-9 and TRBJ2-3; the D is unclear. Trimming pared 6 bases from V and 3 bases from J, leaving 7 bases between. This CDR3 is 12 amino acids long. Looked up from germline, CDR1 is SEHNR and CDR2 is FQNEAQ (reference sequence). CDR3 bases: TGTGCCAGCAGTCCCCAGACAGATACGCAGTATTTT. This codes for CASSPQTDTQYF. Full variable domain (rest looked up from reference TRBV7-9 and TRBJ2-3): DTGVSQNPRHKITKRGQNVTFRCDPISEHNRLYWYRQTLGQGPEFLTYFQNEAQLEKSRLLSDRFSAERPKGSFSTLEIQRTEQGDSAMYLCASSPQTDTQYFGPGTRLTVL.

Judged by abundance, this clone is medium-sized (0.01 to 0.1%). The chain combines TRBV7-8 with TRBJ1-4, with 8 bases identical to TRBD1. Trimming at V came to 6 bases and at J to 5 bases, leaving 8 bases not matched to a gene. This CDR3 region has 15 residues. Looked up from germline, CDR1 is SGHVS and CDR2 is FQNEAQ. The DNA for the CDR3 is TGTGCCAGCAGGGCCACGACAGGGGAGAATGAAAAACTGTTTTTT. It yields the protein CASRATTGENEKLFF.

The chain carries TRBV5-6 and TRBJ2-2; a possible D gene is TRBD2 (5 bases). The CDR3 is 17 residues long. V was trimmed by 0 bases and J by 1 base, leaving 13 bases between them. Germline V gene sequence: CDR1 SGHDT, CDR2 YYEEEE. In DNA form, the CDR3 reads TGTGCCAGCAGCTTGGATGGACGGGGTTGGAACACCGGGGAGCTGTTTTTT. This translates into CASSLDGRGWNTGELFF.

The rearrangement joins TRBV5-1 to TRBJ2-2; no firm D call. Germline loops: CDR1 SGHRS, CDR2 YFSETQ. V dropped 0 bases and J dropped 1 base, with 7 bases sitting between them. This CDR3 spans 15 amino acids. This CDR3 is CASSLGFGNTGELFF. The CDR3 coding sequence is TGCGCCAGCAGCTTGGGGTTTGGGAACACCGGGGAGCTGTTTTTT.

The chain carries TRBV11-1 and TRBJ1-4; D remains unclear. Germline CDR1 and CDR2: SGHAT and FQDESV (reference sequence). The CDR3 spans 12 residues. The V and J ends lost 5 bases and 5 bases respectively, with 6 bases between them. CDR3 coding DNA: TGTGCCAGCAGCCTATCCAATGAAAAACTGTTTTTT. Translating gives CASSLSNEKLFF.

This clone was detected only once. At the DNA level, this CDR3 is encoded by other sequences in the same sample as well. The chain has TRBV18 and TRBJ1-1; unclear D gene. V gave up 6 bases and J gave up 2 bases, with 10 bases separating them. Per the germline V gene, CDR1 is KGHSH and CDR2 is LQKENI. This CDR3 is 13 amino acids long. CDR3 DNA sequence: TGTGCCAGCTCTCGGGATATTAACACTGAAGCTTTCTTT. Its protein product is CASSRDINTEAFF.

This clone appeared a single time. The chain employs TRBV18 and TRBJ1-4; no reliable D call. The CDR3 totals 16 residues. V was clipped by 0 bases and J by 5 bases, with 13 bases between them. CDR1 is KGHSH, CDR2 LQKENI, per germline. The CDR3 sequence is CASSPPGSGRNEKLFF. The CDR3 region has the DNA TGTGCCAGCTCACCACCTGGGTCCGGACGAAATGAAAAACTGTTTTTT.

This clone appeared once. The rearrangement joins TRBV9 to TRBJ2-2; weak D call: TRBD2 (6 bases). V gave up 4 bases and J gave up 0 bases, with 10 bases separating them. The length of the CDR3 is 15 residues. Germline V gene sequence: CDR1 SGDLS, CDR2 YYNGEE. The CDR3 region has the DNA TGTGCCAGCAGCCGGCGGGAATCGAACACCGGGGAGCTGTTTTTT. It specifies CASSRRESNTGELFF.

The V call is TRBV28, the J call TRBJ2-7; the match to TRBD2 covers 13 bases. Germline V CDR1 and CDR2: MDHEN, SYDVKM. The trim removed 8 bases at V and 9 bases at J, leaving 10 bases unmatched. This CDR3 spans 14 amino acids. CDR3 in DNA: TGTGCCAGCTTACCTGGACTAGCGGGAGCAGTGCAGTACTTC. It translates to CASLPGLAGAVQYF.

The CDR3 loop reads CASSQGNIQYF. The DNA of the CDR3 is TGTGCCAGCAGCCAAGGGAACATTCAGTACTTC. The gene calls are TRBV14 and TRBJ2-4, with D unresolved. CDR3 size: 11 residues. V was pared by 1 base and J by 7 bases, with 2 bases between. Germline CDR1 is SGHDN and CDR2 is FVKESK.

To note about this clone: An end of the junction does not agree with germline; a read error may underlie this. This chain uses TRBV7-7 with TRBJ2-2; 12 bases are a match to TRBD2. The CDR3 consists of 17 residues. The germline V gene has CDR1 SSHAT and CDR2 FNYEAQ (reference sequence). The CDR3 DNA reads TGTGCTAGCAGCAAAACGGGACTAGCGGGGAACACCGGGGAGCTGTTTTTT. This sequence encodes CASSKTGLAGNTGELFF.

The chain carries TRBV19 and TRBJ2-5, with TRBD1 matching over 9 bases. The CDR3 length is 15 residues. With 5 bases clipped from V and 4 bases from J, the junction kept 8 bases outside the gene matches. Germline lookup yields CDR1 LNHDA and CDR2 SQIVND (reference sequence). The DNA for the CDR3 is TGTGCCAGTAGTTGGGGACAGGGCCGGGGAGAGACCCAGTACTTC. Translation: CASSWGQGRGETQYF.

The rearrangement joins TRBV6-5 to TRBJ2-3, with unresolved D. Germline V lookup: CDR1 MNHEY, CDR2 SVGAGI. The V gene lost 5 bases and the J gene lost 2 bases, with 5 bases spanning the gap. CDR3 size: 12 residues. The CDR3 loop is CASSDNTDTQYF. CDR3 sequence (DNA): TGTGCCAGCAGTGACAACACAGATACGCAGTATTTT.

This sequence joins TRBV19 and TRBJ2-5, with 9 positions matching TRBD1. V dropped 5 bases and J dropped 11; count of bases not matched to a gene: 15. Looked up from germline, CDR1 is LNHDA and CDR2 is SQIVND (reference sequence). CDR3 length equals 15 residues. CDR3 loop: CASSVSGGTGTPQYF. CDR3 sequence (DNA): TGTGCCAGTAGTGTTTCCGGAGGGACAGGGACTCCTCAGTACTTC.

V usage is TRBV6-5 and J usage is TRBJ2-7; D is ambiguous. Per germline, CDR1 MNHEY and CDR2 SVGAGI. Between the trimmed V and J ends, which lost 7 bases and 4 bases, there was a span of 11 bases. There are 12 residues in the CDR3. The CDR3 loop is CASKGIGYEQYF. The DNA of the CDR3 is TGTGCCAGCAAGGGTATTGGTTACGAGCAGTACTTC.

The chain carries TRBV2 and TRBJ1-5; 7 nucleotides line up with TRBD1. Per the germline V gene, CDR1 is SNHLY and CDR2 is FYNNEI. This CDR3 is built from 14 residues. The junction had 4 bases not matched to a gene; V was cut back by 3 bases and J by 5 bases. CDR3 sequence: CASSERQGDQPQHF. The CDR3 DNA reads TGTGCCAGCAGTGAGAGACAGGGCGATCAGCCCCAGCATTTT.

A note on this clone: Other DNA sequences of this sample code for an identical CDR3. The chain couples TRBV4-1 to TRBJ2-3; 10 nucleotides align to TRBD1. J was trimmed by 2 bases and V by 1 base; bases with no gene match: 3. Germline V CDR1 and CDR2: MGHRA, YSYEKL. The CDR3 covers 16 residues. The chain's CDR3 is CASSQVTGGATDTQYF. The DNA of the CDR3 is TGCGCCAGCAGCCAAGTGACAGGGGGCGCCACAGATACGCAGTATTTT.

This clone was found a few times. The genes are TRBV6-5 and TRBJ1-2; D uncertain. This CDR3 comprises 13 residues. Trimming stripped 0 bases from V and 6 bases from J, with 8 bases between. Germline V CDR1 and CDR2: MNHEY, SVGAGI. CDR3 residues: CASSYSDGDGYTF. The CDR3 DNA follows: TGTGCCAGCAGTTACTCCGATGGAGATGGCTACACCTTC.

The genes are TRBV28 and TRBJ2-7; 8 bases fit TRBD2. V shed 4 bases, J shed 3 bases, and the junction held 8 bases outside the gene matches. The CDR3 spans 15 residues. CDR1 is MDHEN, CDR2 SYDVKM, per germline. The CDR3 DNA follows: TGTGCCAGCAGTTCCCCCGGGACTAGGTTCTACGAGCAGTACTTC. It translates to CASSSPGTRFYEQYF.

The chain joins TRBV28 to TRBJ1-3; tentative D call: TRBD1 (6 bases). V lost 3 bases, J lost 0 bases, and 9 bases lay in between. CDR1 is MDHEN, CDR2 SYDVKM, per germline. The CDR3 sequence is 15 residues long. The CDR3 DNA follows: TGTGCCAGCAGTTTGCTGGGGGCCTCTGGAAACACCATATATTTT. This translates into CASSLLGASGNTIYF. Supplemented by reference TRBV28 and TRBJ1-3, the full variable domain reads DVKVTQSSRYLVKRTGEKVFLECVQDMDHENMFWYRQDPGLGLRLIYFSYDVKMKEKGDIPEGYSVSREKKERFSLILESASTNQTSMYLCASSLLGASGNTIYFGEGSWLTVV.

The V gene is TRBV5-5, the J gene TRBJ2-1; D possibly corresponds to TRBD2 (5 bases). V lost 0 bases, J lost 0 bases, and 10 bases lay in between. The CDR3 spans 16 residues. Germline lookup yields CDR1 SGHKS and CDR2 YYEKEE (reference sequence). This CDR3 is CASSLAAVSSYNEQFF. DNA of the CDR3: TGTGCCAGCAGCTTGGCAGCGGTCAGCTCCTACAATGAGCAGTTCTTC.

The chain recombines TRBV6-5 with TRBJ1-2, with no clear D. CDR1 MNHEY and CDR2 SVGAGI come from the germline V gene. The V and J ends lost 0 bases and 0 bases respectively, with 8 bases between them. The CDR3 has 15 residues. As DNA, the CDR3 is TGTGCCAGCAGTTACTCGATAAGCGCTAACTATGGCTACACCTTC. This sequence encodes CASSYSISANYGYTF.

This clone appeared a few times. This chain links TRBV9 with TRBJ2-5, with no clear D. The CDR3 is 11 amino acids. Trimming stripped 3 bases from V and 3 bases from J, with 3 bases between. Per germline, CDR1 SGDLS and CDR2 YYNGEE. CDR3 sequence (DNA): TGTGCCAGCAGCGCGAAAGAGACCCAGTACTTC. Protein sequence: CASSAKETQYF.

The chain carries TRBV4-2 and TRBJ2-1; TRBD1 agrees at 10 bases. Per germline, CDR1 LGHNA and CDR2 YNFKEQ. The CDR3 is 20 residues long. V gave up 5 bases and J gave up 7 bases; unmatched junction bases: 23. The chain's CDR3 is CASSNPTGGAFDGVENEQFF. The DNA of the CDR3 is TGTGCCAGCAGCAATCCGACAGGGGGCGCTTTCGACGGGGTCGAGAATGAGCAGTTCTTC.

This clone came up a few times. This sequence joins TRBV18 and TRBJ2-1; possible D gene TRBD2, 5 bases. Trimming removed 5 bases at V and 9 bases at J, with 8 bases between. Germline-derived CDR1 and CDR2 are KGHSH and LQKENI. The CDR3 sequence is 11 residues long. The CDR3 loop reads CASSLASEQFF. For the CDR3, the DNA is TGTGCCAGCTCATTAGCGAGTGAGCAGTTCTTC.

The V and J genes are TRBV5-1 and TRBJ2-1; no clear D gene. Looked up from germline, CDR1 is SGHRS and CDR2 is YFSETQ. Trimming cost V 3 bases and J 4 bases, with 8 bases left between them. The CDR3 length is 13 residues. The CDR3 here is CASSSDIYNEQFF. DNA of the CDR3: TGCGCCAGCAGCTCTGACATATACAATGAGCAGTTCTTC. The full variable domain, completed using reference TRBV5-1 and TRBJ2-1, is KAGVTQTPRYLIKTRGQQVTLSCSPISGHRSVSWYQQTPGQGLQFLFEYFSETQRNKGNFPGRFSGRQFSNSRSEMNVSTLELGDSALYLCASSSDIYNEQFFGPGTRLTVL.

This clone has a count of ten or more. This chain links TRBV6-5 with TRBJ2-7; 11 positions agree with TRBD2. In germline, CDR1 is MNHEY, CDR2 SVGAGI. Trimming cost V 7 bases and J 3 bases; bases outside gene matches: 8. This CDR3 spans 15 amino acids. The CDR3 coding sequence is TGTGCCAGCACCTCTAGACTAGCGGGGAGCTACGAGCAGTACTTC. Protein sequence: CASTSRLAGSYEQYF.

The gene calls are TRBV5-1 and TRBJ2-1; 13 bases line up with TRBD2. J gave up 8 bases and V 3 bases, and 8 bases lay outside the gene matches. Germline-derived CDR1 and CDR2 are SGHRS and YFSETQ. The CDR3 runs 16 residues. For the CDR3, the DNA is TGCGCCAGCAGCTGGACTAGCGGGAGTAATGGGGATGAGCAGTTCTTC. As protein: CASSWTSGSNGDEQFF.

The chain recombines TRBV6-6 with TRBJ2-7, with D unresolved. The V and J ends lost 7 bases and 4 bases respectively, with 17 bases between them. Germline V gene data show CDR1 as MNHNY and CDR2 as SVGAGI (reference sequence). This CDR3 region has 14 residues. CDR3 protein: CASTDGRETYEQYF. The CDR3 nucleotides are TGTGCCAGCACCGACGGCAGAGAGACTTACGAGCAGTACTTC.

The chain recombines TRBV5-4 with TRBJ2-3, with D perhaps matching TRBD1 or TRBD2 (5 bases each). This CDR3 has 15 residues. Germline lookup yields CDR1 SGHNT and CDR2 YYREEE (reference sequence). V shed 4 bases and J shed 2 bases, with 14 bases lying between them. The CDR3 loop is CASSARGDLTDTQYF. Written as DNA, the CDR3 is TGTGCCAGCAGCGCGCGAGGGGACCTCACAGATACGCAGTATTTT.